The 24 T cell receptor beta chains in this list originate from one sample, sequenced in a study of beta chain features in type 1 diabetes. Study findings and constraints: The study found moderately but significantly shorter TCRB CDR3s in all four CD4+ subsets of Type 1 diabetes patients.

The entirety of the isolated RNA underwent reverse transcription, so expressed TCRB transcripts were sequenced. Method: immunoSEQ multiplex PCR; TCRdb's copy keeps in-frame clones and lacks some. This sample carries 350,000 to 450,000 clones, about 12% of them seen once, and the ten largest clones take around 0.0099%. No cognate antigen is known for these TCRs. Sequences were obtained from naive CD4+ T cells from blood. The receptor set was obtained from a woman under 30 with type 1 diabetes.

The rearrangement links TRBV2 to TRBJ1-1; 7 nucleotides align to TRBD1. CDR1 SNHLY and CDR2 FYNNEI come from the germline V gene. V trimming: 8 bases; J trimming: 6 bases; junction bases outside the gene matches: 6. The CDR3 is made up of 12 amino acids. Written as DNA, the CDR3 is TGTGCCAGCCGACAGGGTACTCCTGAAGCTTTCTTT. As protein: CASRQGTPEAFF.

This sequence joins TRBV7-9 and TRBJ2-7; D is undetermined. The germline V and J ends were trimmed by 5 bases and 4 bases, with 9 bases remaining between them. In germline, CDR1 is SEHNR, CDR2 FQNEAQ (reference sequence). The CDR3 sequence is 12 residues long. DNA for the CDR3: TGTGCCAGCAGCGCTAGGATATACGAGCAGTACTTC. Translation gives CASSARIYEQYF.

This clone was seen a handful of times. The sample carries other DNA sequences with the same CDR3. This sequence joins TRBV7-9 and TRBJ1-1; D is ambiguous. The CDR3 spans 13 residues. The ends were cut back, 1 base at V and 0 bases at J, with 3 bases in the middle. CDR1 SEHNR and CDR2 FQNEAQ come from the germline V gene (reference sequence). The CDR3 spells CASSLVVNTEAFF. In nucleotides, the CDR3 is TGTGCCAGCAGCTTAGTCGTGAACACTGAAGCTTTCTTT.

The chain is built from TRBV15 and TRBJ2-7; D is possibly TRBD1 (6 bases). The CDR3 has 16 residues. The germline V gene has CDR1 LNHNV and CDR2 YYDKDF (reference sequence). The V and J ends lost 3 bases and 5 bases respectively, with 20 bases between them. As DNA, the CDR3 is TGTGCCACCAGCAGGGGGGCTTCGGTTCCTGGGGACGAGCAGTACTTC. This gives the protein CATSRGASVPGDEQYF.

In this sample, this clone turned up a few times. The CDR3 here is CASSRDIREQYF. The CDR3, as DNA: TGTGCCAGCAGCCGGGACATTCGCGAGCAGTACTTC. The chain combines TRBV7-9 with TRBJ2-7, with TRBD1 as a possible D gene (6 bases). In germline, CDR1 is SEHNR, CDR2 FQNEAQ (reference sequence). The CDR3 spans 12 residues. The ends were cut back, 5 bases at V and 6 bases at J, with 11 bases in the middle.

The chain employs TRBV4-2 and TRBJ2-3; 13 nucleotides match TRBD2. The CDR3 spans 15 residues. Germline loops: CDR1 LGHNA, CDR2 YNFKEQ. J lost 5 bases, V lost 4 bases, and 3 bases had no gene match. The CDR3 sequence is CASSLGLAGQDTQYF. The DNA for the CDR3 is TGTGCCAGCAGCCTGGGACTAGCGGGACAAGATACGCAGTATTTT.

This clone was recorded a few times. This chain joins TRBV11-2 and TRBJ2-2, with 8 bases aligning to TRBD2. The V gene's germline CDR1 is SGHAT and CDR2 FQNNGV. The CDR3 is 15 residues long. Trimming took 4 bases from V and 3 from J; bases not matched to a gene: 4. The CDR3: CASSSSRGDTGELFF. The CDR3 DNA follows: TGTGCCAGCAGCTCCTCGCGGGGGGACACCGGGGAGCTGTTTTTT. Filled out from reference TRBV11-2 and TRBJ2-2, the complete variable domain reads EAGVAQSPRYKIIEKRQSVAFWCNPISGHATLYWYQQILGQGPKLLIQFQNNGVVDDSQLPKDRFSAERLKGVDSTLKIQPAKLEDSAVYLCASSSSRGDTGELFFGEGSRLTVL.

J is TRBJ2-1 and V is TRBV7-3; 7 bases align to TRBD1. CDR1 and CDR2 (germline): SGHTA, FQGTGA. The V gene end was trimmed by 5 bases and the J gene end by 9 bases; junction bases not matched to a gene: 7. This CDR3 is 13 amino acids long. CDR3 sequence reads: CASSTTGQAEQFF. In DNA form, the CDR3 reads TGTGCCAGCAGCACAACCGGACAGGCTGAGCAGTTCTTC.

The CDR3 DNA is TGTGCCAGCTCACCGGGACTCTACAATGAGCAGTTCTTC. Translating gives CASSPGLYNEQFF. The chain combines TRBV18 with TRBJ2-1; D might be TRBD2 (6 bases). This CDR3 region has 13 residues. The ends were cut back, 3 bases at V and 3 bases at J, with 6 bases in the middle. The germline V gene encodes CDR1 KGHSH and CDR2 LQKENI.

This clone was recorded a few times. The genes are TRBV4-3 and TRBJ2-3; 14 bases are a match to TRBD2. After removal of 3 bases from V and 0 bases from J, the junction contained 2 bases not matched to a gene. The CDR3 runs 17 residues. CDR1 is LGHNA and CDR2 is YSLEER in the germline V gene. CDR3 protein: CASSHRLAGGSTDTQYF. CDR3 nucleotides: TGCGCCAGCAGCCACAGACTAGCGGGAGGGAGCACAGATACGCAGTATTTT.

The chain joins TRBV4-3 to TRBJ2-7; D might be TRBD2 (6 bases). Germline V gene lookup returns CDR1 LGHNA and CDR2 YSLEER. This CDR3 has 11 residues. V was pared by 8 bases and J by 8 bases, with 13 bases between. CDR3 amino acids: CASGTHDKQYF. The DNA for the CDR3 is TGCGCCAGCGGGACTCATGATAAGCAGTACTTC.

This clone was seen more than once but under ten times. The chain is built from TRBV11-1 and TRBJ2-1; TRBD2 aligns across 8 bases. The germline gives CDR1 SGHAT, CDR2 FQDESV (reference sequence). Trimming took 7 bases from V and 4 from J; bases not matched to a gene: 6. The CDR3 totals 14 residues. The CDR3: CASKREGRYNEQFF. CDR3 nucleotides: TGTGCCAGCAAACGGGAGGGCCGGTACAATGAGCAGTTCTTC.

The rearrangement uses TRBV7-2 and TRBJ2-7; D perhaps matches TRBD2 (6 bases). Per germline, CDR1 SGHTA and CDR2 FQGNSA. Trimming stripped 5 bases from V and 4 bases from J, with 18 bases between. The CDR3 is 15 residues long. CDR3 coding DNA: TGTGCCAGCAGCCGGGGAGGCGGGCAACCATACGAGCAGTACTTC. Translated: CASSRGGGQPYEQYF.

This clone was counted between two and nine times. The chain joins TRBV5-6 to TRBJ2-4, with D maybe TRBD2 (5 bases). Germline V gives CDR1 SGHDT, CDR2 YYEEEE. Between the trimmed V and J ends, which lost 0 bases and 15 bases, there was a span of 13 bases. The CDR3 loop spans 12 amino acids. CDR3 sequence reads: CASSLVREGLYF. The CDR3 DNA reads TGTGCCAGCAGCTTGGTACGAGAGGGTCTGTACTTC.

The chain couples TRBV19 to TRBJ2-2; 7 bases match TRBD1. This CDR3 is 16 amino acids long. Germline V gene lookup returns CDR1 LNHDA and CDR2 SQIVND (reference sequence). With V trimmed by 6 bases and J by 6 bases, 13 bases remained unmatched. As DNA, the CDR3 is TGTGCCAGTAGAACCCCTGGACAGGTGTCAGCCGGGGAGCTGTTTTTT. It codes for CASRTPGQVSAGELFF.

This clone has a handful of counts. The CDR3 loop is CASSPFDRGDIQYF. The CDR3, as DNA: TGTGCCAGCAGCCCGTTCGACAGGGGTGACATTCAGTACTTC. The chain has TRBV14 and TRBJ2-4; 8 positions match TRBD1. V trimming: 4 bases; J trimming: 8 bases; junction bases outside the gene matches: 7. Per the germline V gene, CDR1 is SGHDN and CDR2 is FVKESK. The CDR3 is 14 amino acids.

This clone occurred a few times. The V gene is TRBV4-1, the J gene TRBJ2-1; TRBD1 aligns across 7 bases. The trim removed 4 bases at V and 8 bases at J, leaving 11 bases unmatched. The CDR3 has 15 amino acids. The germline V gene encodes CDR1 MGHRA and CDR2 YSYEKL. The CDR3 loop reads CASSLQAGGEYEQFF. CDR3 DNA: TGCGCCAGCAGCCTCCAAGCAGGGGGAGAGTATGAGCAGTTCTTC.

A few counts support this clone. The chain is built from TRBV4-3 and TRBJ2-1; perhaps TRBD1 as D (5 bases). The CDR3 runs to 16 residues. Germline V gene sequence: CDR1 LGHNA, CDR2 YSLEER. With 1 base removed from V and 2 bases from J, the gap between germline ends came to 12 bases. CDR3 DNA: TGCGCCAGCAGCCAAGGTAGGGGTACCCCCTACAATGAGCAGTTCTTC. It specifies CASSQGRGTPYNEQFF.

The CDR3 here is CASSIYQETQYF. The DNA for the CDR3 is TGCGCCAGCAGCATATACCAAGAGACCCAGTACTTC. The gene calls are TRBV5-1 and TRBJ2-5; D is uncertain. Trimming took off 4 bases at V and 0 bases at J, with 4 bases between the two ends. This CDR3 is 12 amino acids long. Germline CDR1 SGHRS, CDR2 YFSETQ.

This clone was seen more than once but under ten times. The chain has TRBV29-1 and TRBJ2-5; D might be TRBD1 (6 bases). Germline CDR1 is SQVTM and CDR2 is ANQGSEA. Trimming removed 2 bases from V and 7 bases from J, with 17 bases in between. CDR3 length equals 14 residues. Written as DNA, the CDR3 is TGCAGCGTTGAACGGCAGGGGCGGGTGAGGACCCAGTACTTC. Its protein is CSVERQGRVRTQYF.

V and J are TRBV5-1 and TRBJ2-5; D gene unclear. The CDR3 runs 14 residues. The V end was cut by 0 bases, the J end by 1 base, with 7 bases between. Looked up from germline, CDR1 is SGHRS and CDR2 is YFSETQ. This CDR3 reads CASSLAPGQETQYF. The CDR3 nucleotides are TGCGCCAGCAGCTTGGCTCCAGGCCAAGAGACCCAGTACTTC.

The chain has TRBV28 and TRBJ1-1; D call uncertain. The CDR3 is 12 residues long. The germline V gene has CDR1 MDHEN and CDR2 SYDVKM. Trimming shortened V by 2 bases and J by 6 bases, and 7 bases separated the two germline ends. CDR3 amino acids: CASSLAVSEAFF. The CDR3 DNA is TGTGCCAGCAGTTTAGCGGTGTCTGAAGCTTTCTTT.

This clone was seen only a few times. J is TRBJ1-5 and V is TRBV9, with a tentative D call TRBD1 (5 bases). The CDR3 is made up of 13 amino acids. Trimming shortened V by 4 bases and J by 10 bases, and 15 bases separated the two germline ends. In germline, CDR1 is SGDLS, CDR2 YYNGEE. CDR3 sequence: CASSPRGGEPQHF. The DNA of the CDR3 is TGTGCCAGCAGCCCCCGGGGGGGAGAACCCCAGCATTTT.

The chain recombines TRBV19 with TRBJ2-7, with D perhaps matching TRBD1 (6 bases). V was cut by 10 bases and J by 6 bases, with 19 bases left in between. The CDR3 covers 13 residues. Germline assignment: CDR1 LNHDA and CDR2 SQIVND (reference sequence). CDR3 DNA sequence: TGTGCCACCGTCGACAGGAGTACGTCCGAGCAGTACTTC. Amino acid sequence: CATVDRSTSEQYF. Full variable domain (remainder filled in from reference TRBV19 and TRBJ2-7): DGGITQSPKYLFRKEGQNVTLSCEQNLNHDAMYWYRQDPGQGLRLIYYSQIVNDFQKGDIAEGYSVSREKKESFPLTVTSAQKNPTAFYLCATVDRSTSEQYFGPGTRLTVT.